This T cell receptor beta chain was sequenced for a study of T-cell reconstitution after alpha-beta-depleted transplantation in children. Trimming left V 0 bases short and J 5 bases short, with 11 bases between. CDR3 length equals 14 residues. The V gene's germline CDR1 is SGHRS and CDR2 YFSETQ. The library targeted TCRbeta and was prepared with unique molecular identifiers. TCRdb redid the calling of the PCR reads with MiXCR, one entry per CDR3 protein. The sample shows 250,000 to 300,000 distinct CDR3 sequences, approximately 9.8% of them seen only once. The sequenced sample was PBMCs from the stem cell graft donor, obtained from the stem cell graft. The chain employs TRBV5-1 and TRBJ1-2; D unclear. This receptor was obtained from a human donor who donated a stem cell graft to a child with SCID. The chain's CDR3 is CASSLEGGKYGYTF. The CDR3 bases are TGCGCCAGCAGCTTGGAAGGCGGGAAGTATGGCTACACCTTC.